Shown below are 25 T cell receptor beta chains from a single sample sequenced in a study of T cells in Graves' hyperthyroidism and ophthalmopathy. RNA transcripts served as the template for amplifying TCR beta CDR3 regions. An initial round of RT-PCR targeting the TCR CDR3 relied on the HTBI primer set. In TCRdb, the multiplex PCR reads were re-called with MiXCR into one record per CDR3 protein. Found here are 30,000 to 45,000 distinct CDR3 sequences, around 56% of them singletons; the top ten hold 15% to 20%. Sequences were obtained from blood. The source of these receptors is a man aged 35 to 55 with Graves' ophthalmopathy.

This clonotype was detected many times. The V call is TRBV29-1, the J call TRBJ2-3; TRBD2 matches at 7 bases. Germline lookup yields CDR1 SQVTM and CDR2 ANQGSEA. V shed 4 bases, J shed 1 base, and the junction held 8 bases outside the gene matches. The CDR3 has 15 residues. CDR3 coding DNA: TGCAGCGTTGGTTATGGGGCGGGAGGCACAGATACGCAGTATTTT. This sequence encodes CSVGYGAGGTDTQYF.

The chain has TRBV5-6 and TRBJ1-1; D is undetermined. Germline lookup yields CDR1 SGHDT and CDR2 YYEEEE. The CDR3 has 15 residues. V shed 0 bases and J shed 0 bases, with 9 bases lying between them. The CDR3 sequence: CASSLGGLMNTEAFF. The CDR3 DNA is TGTGCCAGCAGCTTGGGTGGTCTTATGAACACTGAAGCTTTCTTT.

This clonotype was counted only a few times. This is likely a read error, given that the CDR3 carries no conserved phenylalanine or tryptophan at its end. The chain employs TRBV7-2 and TRBJ2-1; TRBD2 matches 7 bases. Germline-derived CDR1 and CDR2 are SGHTA and FQGNSA. The CDR3 loop spans 16 amino acids. CDR3 amino acids: CASSWGPSGTYSEQFL. The CDR3, as DNA: TGTGCCAGCAGCTGGGGCCCTAGCGGAACCTACAGTGAGCAGTTCCTC.

This chain uses TRBV2 with TRBJ2-1; the match to TRBD2 covers 7 bases. V lost 3 bases, J lost 7 bases, and 12 bases stayed unmatched. The CDR3 runs 16 residues. In germline, CDR1 is SNHLY, CDR2 FYNNEI. Here the CDR3 reads CASSDPTGGSHNEQFF. The DNA of the CDR3 is TGTGCCAGCAGTGATCCTACTGGCGGGAGTCATAATGAGCAGTTCTTC. Full variable domain (missing parts from reference TRBV2 and TRBJ2-1): EPEVTQTPSHQVTQMGQEVILRCVPISNHLYFYWYRQILGQKVEFLVSFYNNEISEKSEIFDDQFSVERPDGSNFTLKIRSTKLEDSAMYFCASSDPTGGSHNEQFFGPGTRLTVL.

The rearrangement joins TRBV10-3 to TRBJ2-3; 7 bases are a match to TRBD2. V was pared by 0 bases and J by 8 bases, with 8 bases of the junction left unmatched. This CDR3 has 15 amino acids. Germline loops: CDR1 ENHRY, CDR2 SYGVKD. CDR3 protein: CAISESTSRIGTQYF. CDR3 in DNA: TGTGCCATCAGTGAGTCGACTAGCCGGATTGGTACGCAGTATTTT.

In this sample, this clonotype turned up a few times. The chain employs TRBV9 and TRBJ2-3; 8 bases map to TRBD2. After removal of 2 bases from V and 2 bases from J, the junction contained 13 bases not matched to a gene. Germline loops: CDR1 SGDLS, CDR2 YYNGEE. This CDR3 spans 18 amino acids. The CDR3 nucleotides read TGTGCCAGCAGCGTGGGGGGGGGCGGGAGGACCCACACAGATACGCAGTATTTT. Translation gives CASSVGGGGRTHTDTQYF.

On this clonotype itself: Relative to the germline gene, one junction end is altered; a read error may explain this. The chain links TRBV2 to TRBJ2-3, with TRBD2 matching over 8 bases. The CDR3 covers 18 residues. The germline V gene encodes CDR1 SNHLY and CDR2 FYNNEI. The CDR3 protein is CASSERGTSWCSTDTQYF. CDR3 in DNA: TGTGCCAGTAGTGAACGGGGGACTAGTTGGTGTAGCACAGATACGCAGTATTTT.

J is TRBJ2-3 and V is TRBV29-1; no clear D. Per germline, CDR1 SQVTM and CDR2 ANQGSEA. The CDR3 covers 14 residues. With 6 bases removed from V and 0 bases from J, the gap between germline ends came to 13 bases. The CDR3 region is CSVGSRPSTDTQYF. Written as DNA, the CDR3 is TGCAGCGTCGGTTCTCGTCCTAGCACAGATACGCAGTATTTT.

This clonotype was observed many times. The chain links TRBV27 to TRBJ1-1; 7 bases match TRBD1. The CDR3 contains 15 residues. From germline, CDR1 is MNHEY and CDR2 SMNVEV (reference sequence). Trimming at V came to 3 bases and at J to 0 bases, leaving 4 bases not matched to a gene. CDR3 DNA sequence: TGTGCCAGCAGTTTGACAGGGAACTTGAACACTGAAGCTTTCTTT. Translated, it gives CASSLTGNLNTEAFF.

The gene calls are TRBV7-3 and TRBJ2-3; 10 bases fit TRBD2. This CDR3 region has 16 residues. Germline V gene sequence: CDR1 SGHTA, CDR2 FQGTGA. The CDR3 DNA is TGTGTTAGCAGCTTAAATTGGCTAGCGGGAGCCGATACGCAGTATTTT. Encoded protein: CVSSLNWLAGADTQYF. The complete variable domain, with remaining parts taken from reference TRBV7-3 and TRBJ2-3, reads GAGVSQTPSNKVTEKGKYVELRCDPISGHTALYWYRQSLGQGPEFLIYFQGTGAADDSGLPNDRFFAVRPEGSVSTLKIQRTERGDSAVYLCVSSLNWLAGADTQYFGPGTRLTVL.

This sequence joins TRBV15 and TRBJ1-5; D remains unclear. V was clipped by 0 bases and J by 2 bases, with 8 bases between them. Germline V gene data show CDR1 as LNHNV and CDR2 as YYDKDF (reference sequence). The CDR3 loop spans 15 amino acids. CDR3 loop: CATSRDWGGNQPQHF. The CDR3 bases are TGTGCCACCAGCAGAGATTGGGGAGGCAATCAGCCCCAGCATTTT. The whole variable domain, filled in from reference TRBV15 and TRBJ1-5, reads DAMVIQNPRYQVTQFGKPVTLSCSQTLNHNVMYWYQQKSSQAPKLLFHYYDKDFNNEADTPDNFQSRRPNTSFCFLDIRSPGLGDTAMYLCATSRDWGGNQPQHFGDGTRLSIL.

This clonotype has at least ten counts. V gene TRBV20-1 combines with J gene TRBJ1-2; D remains ambiguous. From germline, CDR1 is DFQATT and CDR2 SNEGSKA (reference sequence). The CDR3 totals 14 residues. The V and J ends lost 4 bases and 3 bases respectively, with 15 bases between them. Here the CDR3 reads CSAKRGPLDYGYTF. CDR3 DNA sequence: TGCAGTGCTAAGAGAGGGCCTCTGGACTATGGCTACACCTTC.

This clonotype was recorded only once. A clone one base away is much larger, so this may be a read error. The chain recombines TRBV19 with TRBJ1-1, with a possible D match to TRBD1 (5 bases). Looked up from germline, CDR1 is LNHDA and CDR2 is SQIVND (reference sequence). V was trimmed by 9 bases and J by 3 bases, leaving 23 bases between them. The CDR3 length is 16 residues. CDR3 protein: CASSLRLKGRDTEAFF. The DNA for the CDR3 is TGTGCCAGCAGTTTAAGGTTGAAAGGCAGGGACACTGAAGCTTTCTTT. The full variable domain, with the rest looked up from reference TRBV19 and TRBJ1-1, is DGGITQSPKYLFRKEGQNVTLSCEQNLNHDAMYWYRQDPGQGLRLIYYSQIVNDFQKGDIAEGYSVSREKKESFPLTVTSAQKNPTAFYLCASSLRLKGRDTEAFFGQGTRLTVV.

This chain connects TRBV11-2 to TRBJ1-1; possibly TRBD1 for D (5 bases). The V end was cut by 5 bases, the J end by 6 bases, with 10 bases between. Germline loops: CDR1 SGHAT, CDR2 FQNNGV. The CDR3 loop spans 12 amino acids. The CDR3 nucleotides read TGTGCCAGCAGCACTAGGGGTTCTGAAGCTTTCTTT. Translated: CASSTRGSEAFF.

J is TRBJ1-2 and V is TRBV25-1, with 9 positions matching TRBD1. Germline loops: CDR1 MGHDK, CDR2 SYGVNS. Losses at the gene ends were 4 bases for V and 2 bases for J; bases not matched to a gene: 8. This CDR3 contains 16 residues. The CDR3, as DNA: TGTGCCAGCAGTGCGGGGACAGGGTCGGGGAACTATGGCTACACCTTC. This translates into CASSAGTGSGNYGYTF.

There are many counts of this clonotype. The chain recombines TRBV7-9 with TRBJ1-1; D not certain. Germline values: CDR1 SEHNR, CDR2 FQNEAQ (reference sequence). V dropped 5 bases and J dropped 3 bases, with 13 bases sitting between them. The CDR3 has 14 residues. CDR3 nucleotide sequence: TGTGCCAGCAGCCGTGGGTTTTCGGACACTGAAGCTTTCTTT. Translating gives CASSRGFSDTEAFF.

V and J are TRBV19 and TRBJ1-1; 7 positions agree with TRBD1. Germline V lookup: CDR1 LNHDA, CDR2 SQIVND (reference sequence). Losses at the gene ends were 5 bases for V and 1 base for J; bases not matched to a gene: 10. The CDR3 consists of 16 residues. CDR3 residues: CASSFLRGRENTEAFF. CDR3 nucleotides: TGTGCCAGTAGTTTCTTAAGGGGGCGGGAGAACACTGAAGCTTTCTTT.

The chain is built from TRBV28 and TRBJ1-6; TRBD1 might be the D (5 bases). Looked up from germline, CDR1 is MDHEN and CDR2 is SYDVKM. V was pared by 7 bases and J by 10 bases, with 26 bases between. This CDR3 contains 17 residues. DNA for the CDR3: TGTGCCAGCACCAAGGGACTGGGAAGACCCAACAGGTCACCCCTCCACTTT. Its protein is CASTKGLGRPNRSPLHF.

In its sample, this clonotype was seen many times. The chain combines TRBV20-1 with TRBJ1-5, with D hard to call. Trimming cost V 3 bases and J 1 base, with 13 bases left between them. CDR3 size: 15 residues. CDR1 is DFQATT, CDR2 SNEGSKA, per germline (reference sequence). Here the CDR3 reads CSASRGGLSNQPQHF. The CDR3 nucleotides are TGCAGTGCTAGTCGCGGCGGCCTAAGCAATCAGCCCCAGCATTTT.

This clonotype was seen many times. The rearrangement uses TRBV7-9 and TRBJ1-1; D is ambiguous. This CDR3 comprises 11 residues. From germline, CDR1 is SEHNR and CDR2 FQNEAQ (reference sequence). V dropped 2 bases and J dropped 7 bases, with 5 bases sitting between them. CDR3 sequence: CASSLTYEAFF. CDR3 bases: TGTGCCAGCAGCTTAACGTATGAAGCTTTCTTT.

The chain couples TRBV15 to TRBJ1-2, with TRBD1 matching over 8 bases. V was pared by 3 bases and J by 4 bases, with 7 bases of the junction left unmatched. Germline V gives CDR1 LNHNV, CDR2 YYDKDF (reference sequence). The CDR3 spans 15 residues. This CDR3 reads CATSRDRASGYGYTF. For the CDR3, the DNA is TGTGCCACCAGCAGGGACAGGGCCTCGGGCTATGGCTACACCTTC. Drawing the rest from reference TRBV15 and TRBJ1-2, the complete variable domain is DAMVIQNPRYQVTQFGKPVTLSCSQTLNHNVMYWYQQKSSQAPKLLFHYYDKDFNNEADTPDNFQSRRPNTSFCFLDIRSPGLGDTAMYLCATSRDRASGYGYTFGSGTRLTVV.

This clonotype was seen many times. The CDR3 loop is CASSEKLYGDGQYF. The CDR3 region has the DNA TGTGCCAGCAGTGAAAAATTATACGGGGACGGGCAGTACTTC. The gene calls are TRBV6-1 and TRBJ2-7; possibly TRBD1 or TRBD2 for D (5 bases each). Germline V gives CDR1 MNHNS, CDR2 SASEGT. Trimming removed 2 bases at V and 9 bases at J, with 17 bases between. This CDR3 is 14 amino acids long.

Comment on this clonotype: The conserved phenylalanine or tryptophan normally closing the CDR3 is absent here, so this likely arose from a read error. V is TRBV12-3 or TRBV12-4 and J is TRBJ2-7; 11 positions agree with TRBD2. The CDR3 sequence is 15 residues long. V shed 6 bases and J 2 bases; nucleotides not matched to a gene: 6. Here the CDR3 DNA reads TGTGCCAGCAGGGAGGGGACTAGCGGACCCTACGAGCAGTACTCC. This codes for CASREGTSGPYEQYS.

The chain has TRBV7-9 and TRBJ2-1; TRBD2 is a possible D gene (6 bases). CDR3 length: 14 amino acids. In germline, CDR1 is SEHNR, CDR2 FQNEAQ (reference sequence). Trimming removed 7 bases from V and 6 bases from J, with 16 bases in between. CDR3 coding DNA: TGTGCCAGCAAGGGGCGGGATAAGGGCAATGAGCAGTTCTTC. The encoded protein is CASKGRDKGNEQFF.

This clonotype was counted at least ten times. This rearrangement joins TRBV11-2 to TRBJ1-2; tentative D call: TRBD1 (6 bases). The CDR3 is made up of 13 amino acids. V lost 3 bases and J 5 bases, leaving 10 bases between the germline ends. Germline lookup yields CDR1 SGHAT and CDR2 FQNNGV. CDR3 amino acids: CASSFDRRYGYTF. The CDR3 DNA sequence: TGTGCCAGCAGCTTCGACAGGCGGTATGGCTACACCTTC.